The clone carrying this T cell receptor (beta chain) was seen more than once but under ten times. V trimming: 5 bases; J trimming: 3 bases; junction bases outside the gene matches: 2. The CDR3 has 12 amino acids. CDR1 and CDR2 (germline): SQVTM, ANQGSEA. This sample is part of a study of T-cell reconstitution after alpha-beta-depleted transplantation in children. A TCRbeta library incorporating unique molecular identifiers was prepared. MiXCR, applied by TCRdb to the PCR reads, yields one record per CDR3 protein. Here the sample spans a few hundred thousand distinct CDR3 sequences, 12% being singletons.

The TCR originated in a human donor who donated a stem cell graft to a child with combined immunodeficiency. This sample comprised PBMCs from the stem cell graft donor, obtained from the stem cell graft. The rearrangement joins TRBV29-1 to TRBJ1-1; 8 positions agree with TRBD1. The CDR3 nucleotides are TGCAGCGTTCAGGACAGGGACACTGAAGCTTTCTTT. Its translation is CSVQDRDTEAFF.